Below, 19 T cell receptor beta chains from the same sample are listed, as sequenced in a study of blood T cell repertoires in COVID-19. Measured with immunoSEQ multiplex PCR; TCRdb has only the in-frame clones, and not every one. The table records 200,000 to 250,000 clones, around nine tenths of them present only once. The sequenced sample was PBMCs or T cells enriched from blood (not recorded which). The receptors originated from a woman younger than 45 who had been exposed to COVID-19.

This chain uses TRBV6-5 with TRBJ1-2, with D perhaps matching TRBD1 (5 bases). The CDR3 contains 15 residues. V was trimmed by 0 bases and J by 6 bases, leaving 14 bases between them. Germline assignment: CDR1 MNHEY and CDR2 SVGAGI. The CDR3 loop is CASSYSVGVLDGYTF. CDR3 DNA sequence: TGTGCCAGCAGTTACTCGGTAGGGGTGTTGGATGGCTACACCTTC.

This chain uses TRBV19 with TRBJ2-7; 14 nucleotides agree with TRBD2. J gave up 4 bases and V 5 bases, and 7 bases lay outside the gene matches. CDR1 and CDR2 from the germline V gene are LNHDA and SQIVND (reference sequence). The CDR3 runs to 16 residues. The CDR3 here is CASSPMTSGGAYEQYF. The DNA of the CDR3 is TGTGCCAGTAGTCCGATGACTAGCGGGGGGGCGTACGAGCAGTACTTC.

This clone was found a few times. The chain couples TRBV18 to TRBJ1-2; 7 bases map to TRBD1. V lost 2 bases and J lost 0; bases outside the gene matches: 6. The CDR3 spans 16 residues. Germline V gene data show CDR1 as KGHSH and CDR2 as LQKENI. The CDR3, as DNA: TGTGCCAGCTCACCATTGGGAACAGGGGCTAACTATGGCTACACCTTC. Its translation: CASSPLGTGANYGYTF.

The chain carries TRBV6-5 and TRBJ2-2, with 10 bases that match TRBD1. Trimming took 8 bases from V and 4 from J; bases not matched to a gene: 4. Germline V gene lookup returns CDR1 MNHEY and CDR2 SVGAGI. This CDR3 has 14 amino acids. In nucleotides, the CDR3 is TGTGCCAGCTCCCGACAGGGGGCCACCGGGGAGCTGTTTTTT. The encoded protein is CASSRQGATGELFF.

This chain links TRBV5-6 with TRBJ2-1; TRBD2 might be the D (6 bases). V gave up 1 base and J gave up 7 bases, with 15 bases separating them. The germline CDR1 and CDR2 sequences are SGHDT and YYEEEE. The CDR3 runs 15 residues. CDR3 sequence: CASSLLQLGTNEQFF. The CDR3, as DNA: TGTGCCAGCAGCTTGCTCCAGCTCGGGACTAATGAGCAGTTCTTC. The full variable domain, with the rest looked up from reference TRBV5-6 and TRBJ2-1, is DAGVTQSPTHLIKTRGQQVTLRCSPKSGHDTVSWYQQALGQGPQFIFQYYEEEERQRGNFPDRFSGHQFPNYSSELNVNALLLGDSALYLCASSLLQLGTNEQFFGPGTRLTVL.

There are a few counts of this clone. This chain links TRBV21-1 with TRBJ2-7; the table's D gene call, TRBD1, was not cross checked with the DNA. TRBV21-1 is a recognized pseudogene. CDR3 length equals 14 residues. CDR3 sequence (DNA): TGTGCCAGCAGGACCGGACAGGCCGGCTACGAGCAGTACTTC. As protein: CASRTGQAGYEQYF.

This clone appeared a few times. The CDR3: CASSQGGQGTYEQYF. DNA for the CDR3: TGCGCCAGCAGCCAAGGGGGACAGGGTACCTACGAGCAGTACTTC. This chain joins TRBV4-1 and TRBJ2-7; TRBD1 agrees at 9 bases. Trimming took 1 base from V and 2 from J; bases not matched to a gene: 3. Germline assignment: CDR1 MGHRA and CDR2 YSYEKL. This CDR3 spans 15 amino acids.

The rearrangement joins TRBV6-5 to TRBJ2-7; 9 bases agree with TRBD1. Looked up from germline, CDR1 is MNHEY and CDR2 is SVGAGI. This CDR3 spans 13 amino acids. V shed 5 bases, J shed 5 bases, and the junction held 4 bases outside the gene matches. CDR3 sequence (DNA): TGTGCCAGCAGTCACAGGGGGCTTAACGAGCAGTACTTC. Amino acids: CASSHRGLNEQYF.

The V and J genes are TRBV13 and TRBJ1-1, with a weak D call TRBD1 (5 bases). V lost 5 bases and J lost 11, with 21 bases in between. The CDR3 sequence is 14 residues long. Germline CDR1 PRHDT, CDR2 FYEKMQ (reference sequence). CDR3 DNA: TGTGCCAGCAGCGCCAGGGAGGGCGCCCCTTCGGCTTTCTTT. Its protein is CASSAREGAPSAFF.

This clone was seen a single time. V is TRBV7-9 and J is TRBJ1-5; D call uncertain. CDR1 SEHNR and CDR2 FQNEAQ come from the germline V gene (reference sequence). Trimming stripped 5 bases from V and 2 bases from J, with 16 bases between. CDR3 length equals 16 residues. CDR3 in DNA: TGTGCCAGCAGCGAAAGTCAAGCGTATGGCAATCAGCCCCAGCATTTT. Protein sequence: CASSESQAYGNQPQHF.

The chain links TRBV9 to TRBJ2-7; 10 positions match TRBD2. J was trimmed by 0 bases and V by 4 bases; bases with no gene match: 1. The CDR3 extends over 14 amino acids. Germline CDR1 SGDLS, CDR2 YYNGEE. CDR3 nucleotide sequence: TGTGCCAGCAGCCCTAGCGGGGGCTCCTACGAGCAGTACTTC. Protein product: CASSPSGGSYEQYF.

CDR3 region: CASSMMGQAPYNEQFF. As DNA, the CDR3 is TGTGCCAGTAGTATGATGGGACAGGCGCCCTACAATGAGCAGTTCTTC. The gene calls are TRBV19 and TRBJ2-1; TRBD1 matches 8 bases. CDR1 and CDR2 from the germline V gene are LNHDA and SQIVND (reference sequence). The CDR3 sequence is 16 residues long. J lost 2 bases, V lost 3 bases, and 6 bases had no gene match. The whole variable domain, remainder taken from reference TRBV19 and TRBJ2-1, is DGGITQSPKYLFRKEGQNVTLSCEQNLNHDAMYWYRQDPGQGLRLIYYSQIVNDFQKGDIAEGYSVSREKKESFPLTVTSAQKNPTAFYLCASSMMGQAPYNEQFFGPGTRLTVL.

The V gene is TRBV25-1, the J gene TRBJ1-1, with TRBD1 matching over 9 bases. CDR1 and CDR2 from the germline V gene are MGHDK and SYGVNS. V lost 9 bases and J lost 1; bases outside the gene matches: 3. The CDR3 is 13 residues long. DNA of the CDR3: TGTGCCAGGGGGACAGGGTCGAACACTGAAGCTTTCTTT. Translation: CARGTGSNTEAFF. Full variable domain (remainder filled in from reference TRBV25-1 and TRBJ1-1): EADIYQTPRYLVIGTGKKITLECSQTMGHDKMYWYQQDPGMELHLIHYSYGVNSTEKGDLSSESTVSRIRTEHFPLTLESARPSHTSQYLCARGTGSNTEAFFGQGTRLTVV.

For the CDR3, the DNA is TGCGCCAGCAGCTTGAGTTTCAGGATCGCAACTAATGAAAAACTGTTTTTT. Protein: CASSLSFRIATNEKLFF. The chain combines TRBV5-1 with TRBJ1-4; unclear D gene. The CDR3 runs to 17 residues. CDR1 is SGHRS, CDR2 YFSETQ, per germline. Trimming took off 1 base at V and 0 bases at J, with 13 bases between the two ends.

This sequence joins TRBV7-6 and TRBJ2-3; 9 bases are shared with TRBD2. The germline CDR1 and CDR2 sequences are SGHVS and FNYEAQ. The CDR3 has 17 residues. Trimming removed 1 base from V and 4 bases from J; junction bases left unmatched: 9. DNA for the CDR3: TGTGCCAGCAGCTTAGATTGGCGGGGGGGCGTGGCAGATACGCAGTATTTT. This sequence encodes CASSLDWRGGVADTQYF.

The rearrangement joins TRBV6-5 to TRBJ2-5, with 7 nucleotides matching TRBD1. CDR3 length: 15 amino acids. V gave up 0 bases and J gave up 0 bases; unmatched junction bases: 1. Germline CDR1 is MNHEY and CDR2 is SVGAGI. CDR3 nucleotide sequence: TGTGCCAGCAGTTACTCCGGGACAGACCAAGAGACCCAGTACTTC. As protein: CASSYSGTDQETQYF.

This clone was counted only a few times. The chain employs TRBV5-4 and TRBJ1-6, with unresolved D. Trimming took off 0 bases at V and 10 bases at J, with 20 bases between the two ends. Germline V gives CDR1 SGHNT, CDR2 YYREEE (reference sequence). This CDR3 spans 17 amino acids. The CDR3 loop reads CASSLELPGNSNSPLHF. The CDR3 nucleotides read TGTGCCAGCAGCTTGGAGCTGCCGGGAAACTCCAACTCACCCCTCCACTTT.

The V gene is TRBV29-1, the J gene TRBJ1-4; 9 positions agree with TRBD1. This CDR3 region has 13 residues. The junction had 3 bases not matched to a gene; V was cut back by 6 bases and J by 4 bases. Germline V CDR1 and CDR2: SQVTM, ANQGSEA. CDR3 sequence reads: CSVGQGDNEKLFF. The CDR3 DNA is TGCAGCGTGGGACAGGGCGATAATGAAAAACTGTTTTTT.

The chain uses TRBV5-8 and TRBJ2-1, with a weak D call TRBD2 (5 bases). The germline V gene has CDR1 SGHTS and CDR2 YDEGEE. The CDR3 consists of 16 residues. V was pared by 4 bases and J by 0 bases, with 14 bases between. The CDR3 DNA reads as TGTGCCAGCAGCAAAAACACTAGGCTCTCCTACAATGAGCAGTTCTTC. Translated, it gives CASSKNTRLSYNEQFF.